This T cell receptor (beta chain) derives from a study of blood T cell repertoires in COVID-19. About the research overall: The study drew acute and convalescent COVID-19 samples from the United States, Italy and Spain. In each case, the material was cDNA or gDNA derived from T cells, B-cell-depleted T cells, or PBMCs.

As handled by the study authors: Amplification with reference gene primers provided the estimates of nucleated cell counts. TCRdb keeps only in-frame clones here, not all; method: immunoSEQ multiplex PCR. That table furnishes V, J and clone size, whereas the DNA furnished D and trimming. The repertoire has about 230,000 clones, 65% to 90% of them found once; the top ten carry around 10%. V was pared by 6 bases and J by 6 bases, with 14 bases between. This CDR3 spans 13 amino acids. CDR1 and CDR2 from the germline V gene are MNHEY and SVGAGI. The Seattle site enrolled patients during active infection and followed them longitudinally.

The sequence was collected from a man aged 50 to 59 with COVID-19, enrolled during active disease. The sequenced sample was peripheral blood. The chain combines TRBV6-5 with TRBJ1-2; TRBD1 might be the D (6 bases). CDR3 nucleotide sequence: TGTGCCAGCAGCCTACAGGGTGGAAATGGCTACACCTTC. As protein: CASSLQGGNGYTF.